This TCR beta chain was obtained from a study of CD8 T cells in ankylosing spondylitis (dated by TCRdb to the late 2010s). Regarding the research as a whole: T cell receptor beta repertoires were profiled in healthy donors and ankylosing spondylitis patients so that disease-linked TCR variants could be found. In total, the full study cohort was made up of some 100 healthy donors and about two dozen ankylosing spondylitis patients. Peripheral blood was sampled, and synovial fluid was also collected from ankylosing spondylitis patients. Beyond this particular receptor, the publication reports: According to the report, matched synovial fluid samples from ankylosing spondylitis patients were significantly enriched for the disease-linked clones. Blood from ankylosing spondylitis patients appeared to be characterized by a TCR beta motif made up of several highly homologous amino acid variants. Some TCR beta motif variants had previously been reported in synovial fluid and blood of reactive arthritis patients, which suggested common disease-initiation mechanisms. A CD8+ phenotype was shown by the disease-linked clones, which were found at relatively low frequencies in peripheral blood.

The listed sequencing device is Illumina HiSeq 2500. TCR beta libraries were prepared by quantitative 5'-RACE with molecular barcodes. The study's own analysis went as follows. A new computational method, built on a probabilistic model of VDJ rearrangement, was used to identify disease-linked TCR variants. TCRdb trimmed public reads at Q25 via fastp, called clones via MiXCR and kept in-frame beta chains. Entries are consolidated by CDR3 protein sequence, retaining the most common genes and DNA. TCRdb assigned the V and J calls; the authors' analysis was not used. Here the sample has 800,000 to 900,000 distinct CDR3 sequences; roughly 10% occur a single time. The ten largest clones add up to 0.51% of the sample. To note about this clonotype: No cognate antigen has been identified for it. Nothing much larger sits one base from this clone, and base qualities are not available.

The CDR1 and CDR2 encoded by the germline V gene (reference sequence) are DFQATT and SNEGSKA. The CDR3 has 16 amino acids, counting the end cysteine and phenylalanine. The read is trimmed to its CDR3 DNA, 48 bases read in frame from base 1. V and J are trimmed by 6 bases and 5 bases, and the gene matches miss 11 bases of the junction. The TCR comes from a male donor with ankylosing spondylitis. The sample taken for sequencing was blood, either unsorted or a sorted T cell fraction (not recorded which). The sequence links TRBV20-1 to TRBJ2-3; 13 bases in between match TRBD2. DNA sequence: TGCAGTGCCGACAAGACTAGCGGGAGGTTGGGAGATACGCAGTATTTT. Its coded protein is CSADKTSGRLGDTQYF.